This entry features one TCR beta chain sequence. The antigen is undetermined. The source of the sample is a study of CD8 T cells in Susac syndrome. Overall study findings and caveats: A relatively small number of individuals underwent TCR sequencing and HLA analysis.

When the RNA was reverse transcribed, random hexamers were used with an input of about 0.45 to 1 ug. Across 54 Vbeta and 13 Jbeta, immunoSEQ multiplex PCR amplified TCR beta CDR3. TCRdb called the immunoSEQ multiplex PCR reads again in MiXCR, with one record for every CDR3 protein. The sample gives some 190,000 distinct CDR3 sequences, over 85% of which show up once; about 0.095% is in the top ten. The CDR3 runs 15 residues. V was shortened by 6 bases and J by 0 bases, with 16 bases between the two germline ends. CDR1 DFQATT and CDR2 SNEGSKA come from the germline V gene (reference sequence). The sequenced target, TCR beta, came from blood CD8+ and CD4+ T cells. Healthy donors constituted the control group, matched for age and sex.

The receptor was isolated from a human donor in good health. The chain uses TRBV20-1 and TRBJ2-3, with a weak D call TRBD2 (6 bases). Specimen: CD4+ T cells from PBMCs. Here the CDR3 DNA reads TGCAGTGCCCACCCCGGGACTCAAAGCACAGATACGCAGTATTTT. Its translation: CSAHPGTQSTDTQYF.